This TCR beta chain was observed in a study of cytomegalovirus exposure and HLA in healthy donors. General observations from the study: Other equally common chains were less clonally expanded than HLA-associated TCR beta chains, a later analysis showed.

PCR involved 60 Vbeta and 13 Jbeta primers. Produced via immunoSEQ multiplex PCR; TCRdb's table is partial and in-frame only. Of some 250,000 clones listed, 82% are singletons. CDR3 length equals 14 residues. Worth noting for this clone: The antigen is unknown.

The rearrangement joins TRBV7-5 to TRBJ1-1. TRBV7-5 is a pseudogene segment. Sequencing was done on a sample of PBMCs. The origin of this receptor is a woman between 40 and 55 years old in good health and CMV-seropositive. The chain's CDR3 is CARSCGTLNTEAFF. In DNA, the CDR3 is TGTGCCAGAAGCTGCGGGACCCTGAACACTGAAGCTTTCTTT.